Listed below are T cell receptor beta chains from one sample, sequenced in a study of blood T cells in healthy people across ages. TCRdb passed the 5' RACE reads through MiXCR, listing each CDR3 protein once. This sample carries roughly 1,500,000 distinct CDR3 sequences, around 35% of them seen once, and the ten largest clones take approximately 10%. The sequenced material came from blood. The receptor set was obtained from a woman under 40 in good health. The CDR3 runs from the conserved cysteine through the conserved F or W. The order of the fields is D gene, J gene, clone size, CDR3 length, V gene, CDR3 protein, CDR3 DNA. The D gene is left open where the match is weak. Size tells how often a clone was seen (once, few, many) or the class of an expanded clone, and some rows leave it out.

D gene: .; J gene: TRBJ1-4; clone size: .; CDR3 length: 14; V gene: TRBV7-9; CDR3 protein: CASSQRRGNEKLFF; CDR3 DNA: TGTGCCAGCAGCCAGAGGAGGGGGAATGAAAAACTGTTTTTT
D gene: .; J gene: TRBJ1-2; clone size: .; CDR3 length: 14; V gene: TRBV20-1; CDR3 protein: CSARGGGGGYGYTF; CDR3 DNA: TGCAGTGCTAGAGGGGGAGGGGGAGGCTATGGCTACACCTTC
D gene: TRBD2; J gene: TRBJ2-1; clone size: .; CDR3 length: 15; V gene: TRBV7-3; CDR3 protein: CASSLTSGGVHEQFF; CDR3 DNA: TGTGCCAGCAGCTTAACCAGTGGGGGGGTCCACGAGCAGTTCTTC
D gene: .; J gene: TRBJ1-2; clone size: .; CDR3 length: 15; V gene: TRBV5-8; CDR3 protein: CASSFPDENNYGYTF; CDR3 DNA: TGTGCCAGCAGCTTTCCCGATGAGAATAACTATGGCTACACCTTC
D gene: .; J gene: TRBJ1-2; clone size: .; CDR3 length: 14; V gene: TRBV27; CDR3 protein: CASSPGGGPGGYTF; CDR3 DNA: TGTGCCAGCAGCCCCGGCGGGGGGCCGGGTGGCTACACCTTC
D gene: .; J gene: TRBJ2-5; clone size: .; CDR3 length: 11; V gene: TRBV20-1; CDR3 protein: CSASSEETQYF; CDR3 DNA: TGCAGTGCTTCTAGCGAGGAGACCCAGTACTTC
D gene: .; J gene: TRBJ1-4; clone size: .; CDR3 length: 16; V gene: TRBV6-6; CDR3 protein: CASSYSIGTTNEKLFF; CDR3 DNA: TGTGCCAGCAGTTACTCGATCGGGACAACTAATGAAAAACTGTTTTTT
D gene: TRBD2; J gene: TRBJ2-5; clone size: few; CDR3 length: 15; V gene: TRBV20-1; CDR3 protein: CSAKGLAGGERTQYF; CDR3 DNA: TGCAGTGCCAAGGGACTAGCGGGAGGTGAGCGGACCCAGTACTTC
D gene: .; J gene: TRBJ2-1; clone size: .; CDR3 length: 17; V gene: TRBV7-3; CDR3 protein: CASSLAVGGFSYNEQFF; CDR3 DNA: TGTGCCAGCAGCTTAGCAGTGGGGGGATTCTCCTACAATGAGCAGTTCTTC
D gene: .; J gene: TRBJ1-2; clone size: few; CDR3 length: 19; V gene: TRBV4-2; CDR3 protein: CASSQDALVAYQAGYGYTF; CDR3 DNA: TGTGCCAGCAGCCAAGATGCTCTGGTCGCCTACCAAGCGGGCTATGGCTACACCTTC
D gene: .; J gene: TRBJ2-2; clone size: .; CDR3 length: 14; V gene: TRBV7-3; CDR3 protein: CASSSLVSTGELFF; CDR3 DNA: TGTGCCAGCAGCTCCCTAGTTAGCACCGGGGAGCTGTTTTTT
D gene: .; J gene: TRBJ2-7; clone size: .; CDR3 length: 15; V gene: TRBV2; CDR3 protein: CASSEARTRTYEQYF; CDR3 DNA: TGTGCCAGCAGTGAAGCGCGGACAAGAACCTACGAGCAGTACTTC
D gene: .; J gene: TRBJ2-5; clone size: few; CDR3 length: 15; V gene: TRBV7-3; CDR3 protein: CASPTGQGNLETQYF; CDR3 DNA: TGTGCCAGCCCGACGGGGCAGGGGAACCTAGAGACCCAGTACTTC
D gene: .; J gene: TRBJ2-3; clone size: .; CDR3 length: 12; V gene: TRBV12-3/TRBV12-4; CDR3 protein: CASSGEGVTQYF; CDR3 DNA: TGTGCCAGCAGTGGGGAAGGAGTTACGCAGTATTTT
D gene: .; J gene: TRBJ1-2; clone size: few; CDR3 length: 17; V gene: TRBV6-1; CDR3 protein: CASSERVNVNNNYGYTF; CDR3 DNA: TGTGCCAGCAGTGAAAGGGTTAATGTGAACAATAACTATGGCTACACCTTC
D gene: TRBD1; J gene: TRBJ1-1; clone size: .; CDR3 length: 17; V gene: TRBV28; CDR3 protein: CASSLWGTGGMNTEAFF; CDR3 DNA: TGTGCCAGCAGTTTATGGGGGACAGGGGGCATGAACACTGAAGCTTTCTTT
D gene: TRBD2; J gene: TRBJ2-1; clone size: few; CDR3 length: 16; V gene: TRBV5-1; CDR3 protein: CASSLVSSGPYNEQFF; CDR3 DNA: TGCGCCAGCAGCTTGGTCTCTAGCGGGCCTTACAATGAGCAGTTCTTC
D gene: .; J gene: TRBJ2-7; clone size: .; CDR3 length: 16; V gene: TRBV28; CDR3 protein: CASSLSWGNSSYEQYF; CDR3 DNA: TGTGCCAGCAGCCTCTCTTGGGGAAATAGCTCCTACGAGCAGTACTTC
D gene: .; J gene: TRBJ2-1; clone size: .; CDR3 length: 14; V gene: TRBV6-5; CDR3 protein: CASSYSGPNNEQFF; CDR3 DNA: TGTGCCAGCAGTTACTCTGGGCCCAACAATGAGCAGTTCTTC
D gene: .; J gene: TRBJ1-2; clone size: .; CDR3 length: 16; V gene: TRBV10-3; CDR3 protein: CAISDPFPGVKDGYTF; CDR3 DNA: TGTGCCATCAGTGATCCCTTCCCGGGGGTAAAGGATGGCTACACCTTC
D gene: TRBD1; J gene: TRBJ2-3; clone size: .; CDR3 length: 18; V gene: TRBV12-3/TRBV12-4; CDR3 protein: CASSKSGTGAGYTDTQYF; CDR3 DNA: TGCGCCAGCAGTAAATCCGGGACAGGGGCCGGATACACAGATACGCAGTATTTT
D gene: .; J gene: TRBJ2-5; clone size: .; CDR3 length: 12; V gene: TRBV20-1; CDR3 protein: CSARTNEETQYF; CDR3 DNA: TGCAGTGCTAGAACCAACGAAGAGACCCAGTACTTC
D gene: TRBD2; J gene: TRBJ2-1; clone size: .; CDR3 length: 12; V gene: TRBV20-1; CDR3 protein: CSGGGPYNEQFF; CDR3 DNA: TGCAGCGGGGGGGGGCCTTACAATGAGCAGTTCTTC
D gene: .; J gene: TRBJ2-1; clone size: .; CDR3 length: 13; V gene: TRBV11-2; CDR3 protein: CASSWGGSYEQFF; CDR3 DNA: TGTGCCAGCAGCTGGGGAGGTTCCTACGAGCAGTTCTTC
D gene: .; J gene: TRBJ2-3; clone size: few; CDR3 length: 16; V gene: TRBV7-9; CDR3 protein: CASSLDVVARTDTQYF; CDR3 DNA: TGTGCCAGCAGCTTAGATGTTGTTGCCCGCACAGATACGCAGTATTTT
D gene: TRBD1; J gene: TRBJ2-2; clone size: .; CDR3 length: 15; V gene: TRBV20-1; CDR3 protein: CSADGARGSTGELFF; CDR3 DNA: TGCAGTGCCGATGGGGCCAGGGGGAGCACCGGGGAGCTGTTTTTT
D gene: .; J gene: TRBJ1-4; clone size: many; CDR3 length: 11; V gene: TRBV20-1; CDR3 protein: CSARVSEKLFF; CDR3 DNA: TGCAGTGCTAGGGTATCTGAAAAACTGTTTTTT
D gene: .; J gene: TRBJ2-4; clone size: .; CDR3 length: 16; V gene: TRBV19; CDR3 protein: CASANPGKDAKNIQYF; CDR3 DNA: TGTGCCAGTGCGAACCCCGGAAAGGACGCCAAAAACATTCAGTACTTC
D gene: TRBD1; J gene: TRBJ2-7; clone size: few; CDR3 length: 14; V gene: TRBV20-1; CDR3 protein: CSARPRTGGHEQYF; CDR3 DNA: TGCAGTGCTAGGCCCCGGACAGGGGGCCACGAGCAGTACTTC
D gene: TRBD1; J gene: TRBJ1-2; clone size: few; CDR3 length: 14; V gene: TRBV20-1; CDR3 protein: CSAHLGQGGYGYTF; CDR3 DNA: TGCAGTGCCCATCTAGGACAGGGGGGCTATGGCTACACCTTC
D gene: .; J gene: TRBJ1-5; clone size: .; CDR3 length: 16; V gene: TRBV6-1; CDR3 protein: CASSERPGTVGWPQHF; CDR3 DNA: TGTGCCAGCAGTGAAAGGCCCGGGACCGTGGGTTGGCCCCAGCATTTT
D gene: .; J gene: TRBJ2-5; clone size: .; CDR3 length: 16; V gene: TRBV3-1; CDR3 protein: CASSQGSLLMRETQYF; CDR3 DNA: TGTGCCAGCAGCCAAGGCTCACTCCTCATGAGGGAGACCCAGTACTTC
D gene: .; J gene: TRBJ2-6; clone size: .; CDR3 length: 15; V gene: TRBV11-2; CDR3 protein: CASSLVQSGANVLTF; CDR3 DNA: TGTGCCAGCAGCTTAGTCCAAAGTGGGGCCAACGTCCTGACTTTC
D gene: .; J gene: TRBJ2-7; clone size: few; CDR3 length: 21; V gene: TRBV14; CDR3 protein: CASSRYGLRSRGGEKPYEQYF; CDR3 DNA: TGTGCCAGCAGCCGATATGGTCTCAGGTCCCGGGGAGGTGAAAAGCCCTACGAGCAGTACTTC
D gene: .; J gene: TRBJ2-3; clone size: .; CDR3 length: 14; V gene: TRBV12-3/TRBV12-4; CDR3 protein: CASSYQGGTDTQYF; CDR3 DNA: TGTGCCAGCAGCTACCAGGGTGGAACAGATACGCAGTATTTT